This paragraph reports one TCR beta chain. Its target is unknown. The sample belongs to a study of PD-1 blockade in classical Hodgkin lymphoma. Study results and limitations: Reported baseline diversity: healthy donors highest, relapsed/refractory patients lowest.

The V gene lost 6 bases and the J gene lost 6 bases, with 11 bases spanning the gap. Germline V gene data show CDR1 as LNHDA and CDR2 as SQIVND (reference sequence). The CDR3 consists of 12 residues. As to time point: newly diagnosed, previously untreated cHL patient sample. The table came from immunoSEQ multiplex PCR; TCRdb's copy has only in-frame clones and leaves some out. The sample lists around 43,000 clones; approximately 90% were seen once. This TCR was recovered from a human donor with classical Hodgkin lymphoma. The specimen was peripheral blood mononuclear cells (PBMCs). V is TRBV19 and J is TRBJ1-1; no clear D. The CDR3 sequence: CASSLREAEAFF. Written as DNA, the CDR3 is TGTGCCAGTAGCTTGAGGGAGGCTGAAGCTTTCTTT.